This T cell receptor beta chain was profiled in a study of cytomegalovirus exposure and HLA in healthy donors. Comment on this clone: Its matching antigen is unknown.

General study points: Specific recognition of CMV antigens was confirmed in vitro for a few chains (all CMV-associated).

The germline V gene encodes CDR1 SGHTA and CDR2 FQGNSA. The trim removed 7 bases at V and 2 bases at J, leaving 6 bases unmatched. The CDR3 has 14 amino acids. Researchers ran the PCR with 60 Vbeta and 13 Jbeta primers. Authors' data handling: The count from a later analysis was tens of millions of unique TCR beta chains, 9 million to 12 million of them shared. The protocol was immunoSEQ multiplex PCR, while the TCRdb copy is restricted to in-frame clones and leaves out a portion. Clone size and V and J calls were adopted from that table, with D and trimming inferred from the DNA. The data show about 150,000 clones, 79% seen once.

The source material was PBMCs. The chain is built from TRBV7-2 and TRBJ2-3, with 7 bases identical to TRBD2. This receptor was taken from a human donor in good health. Here the CDR3 DNA reads TGTGCCAGCAAGGGAGGGATGTTCACAGATACGCAGTATTTT. Protein product: CASKGGMFTDTQYF.